A selection of T cell receptor beta chains follows, all from one sample in a study of blood T cell repertoires in COVID-19. The assay was immunoSEQ multiplex PCR, and TCRdb's table has in-frame clones only and misses some. This table holds approximately 230,000 clones, around 90% found once. Sequencing was done on a sample of PBMCs or T cells enriched from blood (not recorded which). These receptors came from a woman aged 25 to 39 with acute COVID-19. CDR3s include the opening cysteine and the closing phenylalanine or tryptophan. The order of the fields is J gene, CDR3 length, V gene, D gene, clone size, CDR3 protein, CDR3 DNA. The D gene is left open where the match is weak. Size is stated for part of the rows, as once, few or many counts, or as a class when the clone is expanded.

TRBJ1-2 | 12 | TRBV28 | . | once | CASRLLGGGYTF | TGTGCCAGCAGGCTGCTAGGAGGTGGCTACACCTTC
TRBJ1-1 | 13 | TRBV5-4 | TRBD1 | . | CASSPGQGAAAFF | TGTGCCAGCAGCCCCGGACAGGGGGCAGCAGCTTTCTTT
TRBJ1-1 | 16 | TRBV10-3 | . | few | CAITPGRGAGYTEAFF | TGTGCCATCACCCCTGGGAGGGGGGCTGGTTACACTGAAGCTTTCTTT
TRBJ2-2 | 15 | TRBV18 | TRBD2 | . | CASSPPSGRTGELFF | TGTGCCAGCTCACCCCCTAGCGGGAGAACCGGGGAGCTGTTTTTT
TRBJ2-7 | 14 | TRBV6-5 | TRBD1 | few | CASSRQGSSYEQYF | TGTGCCAGCAGTCGACAGGGAAGCTCCTACGAGCAGTACTTC
TRBJ2-7 | 15 | TRBV6-5 | TRBD2 | . | CASSTIAGGPVEQYF | TGTGCCAGCAGTACGATAGCGGGGGGGCCTGTCGAGCAGTACTTC
TRBJ1-2 | 14 | TRBV6-5 | TRBD1 | . | CASSFDRAPYGYTF | TGTGCCAGCAGTTTCGACAGGGCTCCCTATGGCTACACCTTC
TRBJ2-3 | 15 | TRBV3-1/TRBV3-2 | TRBD2 | . | CASSLSGVPADTQYF | TGTGCCAGCAGCCTTAGCGGGGTACCTGCAGATACGCAGTATTTT
TRBJ2-2 | 15 | TRBV5-4 | TRBD2 | once | CASSSLAGETGELFF | TGTGCCAGCAGCAGTCTAGCGGGAGAGACCGGGGAGCTGTTTTTT
TRBJ1-4 | 16 | TRBV4-3 | . | . | CASSQDLLTTNEKLFF | TGCGCCAGCAGCCAAGATCTACTGACAACTAATGAAAAACTGTTTTTT
TRBJ1-1 | 15 | TRBV7-9 | TRBD1 | . | CASSLSTGLLTEAFF | TGTGCCAGCAGCTTATCGACAGGGCTATTAACTGAAGCTTTCTTT
TRBJ2-7 | 14 | TRBV5-6 | . | . | CASSLQGRDDEQYF | TGTGCCAGCAGCTTACAGGGAAGGGACGACGAGCAGTACTTC
TRBJ2-6 | 15 | TRBV2 | . | . | CASSPDTTGANVLTF | TGTGCCAGCAGTCCGGACACAACTGGGGCCAACGTCCTGACTTTC
TRBJ1-5 | 12 | TRBV10-3 | . | . | CASGQSNQPQHF | TGTGCCTCAGGGCAGAGCAATCAGCCCCAGCATTTT
TRBJ2-5 | 14 | TRBV6-5 | . | . | CASSPSDRQETQYF | TGTGCCAGCAGTCCCTCAGACAGGCAAGAGACCCAGTACTTC
TRBJ2-1 | 17 | TRBV5-1 | TRBD1 | once | CASSFEGAGGAYNEQFF | TGCGCCAGCAGCTTCGAAGGGGCAGGGGGAGCTTACAATGAGCAGTTCTTC
TRBJ2-7 | 14 | TRBV7-9 | TRBD1 | . | CASSDRQGVYEQYF | TGTGCCAGCAGCGACCGACAGGGTGTCTACGAGCAGTACTTC
TRBJ1-3 | 15 | TRBV28 | TRBD1 | . | CASSVQGAPRNTIYF | TGTGCCAGCAGTGTACAGGGGGCCCCTAGAAACACCATATATTTT
TRBJ1-1 | 15 | TRBV13 | TRBD1 | few | CASSFLGQLNTEAFF | TGTGCCAGCAGTTTCCTGGGACAGTTGAACACTGAAGCTTTCTTT
TRBJ2-5 | 15 | TRBV28 | TRBD2 | . | CASREAGGFLETQYF | TGTGCCAGCAGAGAGGCGGGGGGGTTTTTGGAGACCCAGTACTTC
TRBJ2-5 | 15 | TRBV3-1/TRBV3-2 | TRBD1 | once | CASSPWTGVGETQYF | TGTGCCAGCAGCCCTTGGACAGGGGTGGGGGAGACCCAGTACTTC
TRBJ2-1 | 15 | TRBV19 | . | . | CASSIIRPRNNEQFF | TGTGCCAGTAGTATAATTCGCCCCAGGAACAATGAGCAGTTCTTC
TRBJ2-7 | 16 | TRBV29-1 | TRBD1 | . | CSVEARRDRGTYEQYF | TGCAGCGTTGAAGCGAGGCGGGACAGGGGAACCTACGAGCAGTACTTC
TRBJ1-5 | 13 | TRBV10-3 | . | . | CAIQTGPNQPQHF | TGTGCCATCCAGACAGGACCCAATCAGCCCCAGCATTTT
TRBJ2-5 | 11 | TRBV2 | . | . | CASKPGETQYF | TGTGCCAGCAAACCAGGAGAGACCCAGTACTTC
TRBJ1-2 | 12 | TRBV24-1 | . | . | CATSDLGEGYTF | TGTGCCACCAGTGACCTCGGGGAGGGCTACACCTTC
TRBJ2-3 | 15 | TRBV7-9 | . | . | CASSPRQGLTDTQYF | TGTGCCAGCAGCCCGCGACAGGGACTCACAGATACGCAGTATTTT
TRBJ2-7 | 16 | TRBV27 | TRBD2 | . | CASSVSGLAGGYEQYF | TGTGCCAGCAGTGTCTCGGGACTAGCGGGGGGTTACGAGCAGTACTTC
TRBJ1-1 | 14 | TRBV5-6 | . | . | CASSFVSRNTEAFF | TGTGCCAGCAGCTTCGTAAGCCGGAACACTGAAGCTTTCTTT
TRBJ1-4 | 18 | TRBV4-1 | TRBD1 | . | CASSQARDRGDYNEKLFF | TGCGCCAGCAGCCAAGCCCGGGACAGGGGAGACTATAATGAAAAACTGTTTTTT
TRBJ1-1 | 11 | TRBV4-1 | TRBD1 | . | CASSRGQRAFF | TGCGCCAGCAGCCGGGGACAGAGAGCTTTCTTT
TRBJ2-6 | 14 | TRBV4-3 | . | . | CASGGGQGANVLTF | TGCGCCAGCGGGGGAGGACAAGGGGCCAACGTCCTGACTTTC
TRBJ2-7 | 14 | TRBV5-6 | TRBD2 | . | CASTIGLAGDEQYF | TGTGCCAGCACAATCGGACTAGCGGGAGACGAGCAGTACTTC
TRBJ2-1 | 14 | TRBV7-3 | . | . | CASSLRDSYNEQFF | TGTGCCAGCAGCTTAAGAGACAGCTACAATGAGCAGTTCTTC
TRBJ1-3 | 14 | TRBV5-1 | . | . | CASSTGSSGNTIYF | TGCGCCAGCAGCACGGGGAGCTCTGGAAACACCATATATTTT
TRBJ1-5 | 13 | TRBV12-3/TRBV12-4 | TRBD1 | once | CASRDRDDQPQHF | TGTGCCAGCAGGGACAGGGATGATCAGCCCCAGCATTTT
TRBJ1-5 | 18 | TRBV19 | . | . | CASSILGHTLGSNQPQHF | TGTGCCAGTAGTATTCTGGGACACACCTTAGGAAGCAATCAGCCCCAGCATTTT
TRBJ2-5 | 12 | TRBV28 | . | . | CASSSPYWTQYF | TGTGCCAGCAGTTCCCCCTATTGGACCCAGTACTTC
TRBJ2-3 | 15 | TRBV28 | TRBD2 | . | CASSLPGGATDTQYF | TGTGCCAGCAGTTTACCGGGAGGGGCCACAGATACGCAGTATTTT
TRBJ2-4 | 16 | TRBV7-2 | TRBD2 | few | CASSLGPGGTKNIQYF | TGTGCCAGCAGCTTAGGGCCCGGGGGGACCAAAAACATTCAGTACTTC
TRBJ2-7 | 16 | TRBV18 | TRBD2 | . | CASSLTSGGGAYEQYF | TGTGCCAGCTCACTGACTAGCGGGGGAGGGGCCTACGAGCAGTACTTC
TRBJ2-1 | 16 | TRBV28 | TRBD2 | once | CASRQQGTSGSNEQFF | TGTGCCAGCAGACAACAGGGGACTAGCGGGAGCAATGAGCAGTTCTTC
TRBJ2-5 | 19 | TRBV3-1/TRBV3-2 | . | . | CASSHRPPLRYAQGETQYF | TGTGCCAGCAGCCACCGCCCGCCCCTAAGGTATGCGCAGGGGGAGACCCAGTACTTC
TRBJ2-1 | 19 | TRBV19 | TRBD1 | . | CASSGRTGGVSGAYNEQFF | TGTGCCAGTAGTGGACGGACAGGGGGGGTATCGGGAGCTTACAATGAGCAGTTCTTC
TRBJ2-1 | 15 | TRBV29-1 | TRBD2 | . | CSGLGLAGGRNEQFF | TGCAGCGGCCTGGGGCTAGCGGGGGGGCGGAATGAGCAGTTCTTC
TRBJ1-1 | 15 | TRBV28 | . | . | CASSFRRGGNTEAFF | TGTGCCAGCAGTTTTCGGAGGGGAGGGAACACTGAAGCTTTCTTT
TRBJ1-3 | 17 | TRBV28 | TRBD1 | . | CASSLRTGGTSGNTIYF | TGTGCCAGCAGTTTACGGACAGGGGGCACCTCTGGAAACACCATATATTTT
TRBJ2-5 | 10 | TRBV28 | . | . | CASSSETQYF | TGTGCCAGCAGTTCGGAGACCCAGTACTTC
TRBJ2-2 | 14 | TRBV3-1/TRBV3-2 | . | . | CASRGGARAGELFF | TGTGCCAGCCGTGGGGGGGCTAGGGCCGGGGAGCTGTTTTTT
TRBJ2-7 | 14 | TRBV14 | . | . | CASSQTQGPYEQYF | TGTGCCAGCAGCCAAACCCAGGGCCCCTACGAGCAGTACTTC
TRBJ1-2 | 13 | TRBV7-2 | . | . | CASSVDRPYGYTF | TGTGCCAGCAGCGTCGACAGGCCGTATGGCTACACCTTC
TRBJ2-2 | 17 | TRBV7-8 | TRBD2 | . | CASRTRSGAANTGELFF | TGTGCCAGCAGAACCCGTAGCGGGGCAGCGAACACCGGGGAGCTGTTTTTT
TRBJ1-3 | 14 | TRBV9 | . | . | CASSVQGAGNTIYF | TGTGCCAGCAGCGTACAAGGGGCTGGAAACACCATATATTTT
TRBJ2-1 | 14 | TRBV28 | TRBD2 | . | CASSLGGRRNEQFF | TGTGCCAGCAGTTTGGGCGGGAGGAGGAATGAGCAGTTCTTC
TRBJ2-7 | 14 | TRBV6-5 | TRBD1 | . | CATRDGQGVKEQYF | TGTGCCACCAGAGACGGACAGGGGGTGAAAGAGCAGTACTTC
TRBJ2-5 | 16 | TRBV11-3 | TRBD2 | . | CASSLGTSGGAETQYF | TGTGCCAGCAGCTTAGGGACTAGCGGGGGTGCAGAGACCCAGTACTTC
TRBJ2-5 | 12 | TRBV3-1/TRBV3-2 | . | . | CASSQQLETQYF | TGTGCCAGCAGCCAACAGTTGGAGACCCAGTACTTC
TRBJ1-5 | 15 | TRBV2 | . | . | CASSKGEYSNQPQHF | TGTGCCAGCAGTAAAGGGGAGTATAGCAATCAGCCCCAGCATTTT
TRBJ1-5 | 15 | TRBV19 | TRBD1 | . | CASRTGQGRHQPQHF | TGTGCCAGTAGGACGGGACAGGGGAGGCATCAGCCCCAGCATTTT
TRBJ2-7 | 14 | TRBV5-6 | TRBD1 | . | CASSSRTGEYEQYF | TGTGCCAGCAGTTCCCGGACAGGGGAGTACGAGCAGTACTTC